These T cell receptor beta chains were read from a single sample in a study of blood T cell repertoires in COVID-19. TCRdb's copy holds only in-frame clones and misses some; the assay was immunoSEQ multiplex PCR. The data show about 160,000 clones, about 89% seen once. The sequencing sample was made of peripheral blood. The receptors originated from a man aged 60 to 69 with acute or convalescent COVID-19. The CDR3 runs from the conserved cysteine through the conserved F or W. Fields, in order: J gene, V gene, clone size, D gene, CDR3 protein, CDR3 DNA. A D gene is named only where the DNA matches it firmly. A clone size is listed for some rows: how often the clone was seen (once, few, many), or a class if it is expanded.

TRBJ2-2	TRBV3-1/TRBV3-2	NA	NA	CASSHPSARAAGELFF	TGTGCCAGCAGCCATCCCTCAGCGAGGGCCGCCGGGGAGCTGTTTTTT
TRBJ1-2	TRBV20-1	NA	NA	CSGGDGYTF	TGCAGTGGGGGGGATGGCTACACCTTC
TRBJ1-1	TRBV5-1	NA	NA	CASSLATENTEAFF	TGCGCCAGCAGCTTGGCCACAGAGAACACTGAAGCTTTCTTT
TRBJ1-1	TRBV5-4	NA	NA	CASSSSLLQGKAEAFF	TGTGCCAGCAGTTCCTCCCTCTTGCAGGGGAAGGCTGAAGCTTTCTTT
TRBJ2-3	TRBV6-5	NA	NA	CASSYSRPGSADTQYF	TGTGCCAGCAGTTACTCCCGTCCAGGATCGGCAGATACGCAGTATTTT
TRBJ2-3	TRBV7-2	NA	TRBD2	CASSLGPLAGIADTQYF	TGTGCCAGCAGCTTGGGCCCCTTAGCGGGAATCGCAGATACGCAGTATTTT
TRBJ1-5	TRBV7-2	NA	NA	CASSPNLGNQPQHF	TGTGCCAGCAGCCCCAATTTAGGCAATCAGCCCCAGCATTTT
TRBJ2-3	TRBV5-1	once	NA	CASWDVAGGDTQYF	TGCGCCAGCTGGGATGTCGCGGGCGGAGATACGCAGTATTTT
TRBJ1-1	TRBV6-2/TRBV6-3	NA	NA	CASSYYGSLNTEAFF	TGTGCCAGCAGTTACTATGGGAGCCTGAACACTGAAGCTTTCTTT
TRBJ1-1	TRBV6-4	NA	NA	CASRQNRVGMNTEAFF	TGTGCCAGCAGGCAGAACAGGGTTGGCATGAACACTGAAGCTTTCTTT
TRBJ1-5	TRBV21-1	NA	NA	CASNSDRAYSNQPQHF	TGTGCCAGCAACTCAGACAGGGCTTATAGCAATCAGCCCCAGCATTTT
TRBJ1-2	TRBV30	NA	NA	CAWSGTSYGYTF	TGTGCCTGGAGCGGGACATCCTATGGCTACACCTTC
TRBJ1-5	TRBV3-1/TRBV3-2	NA	TRBD1	CASSPTTGNIGNQPQHF	TGTGCCAGCAGCCCCACGACAGGGAATATTGGCAATCAGCCCCAGCATTTT
TRBJ1-3	TRBV5-6	NA	NA	CASSLRGLSGNTIYF	TGTGCCAGCAGCTTGAGGGGCCTCTCTGGAAACACCATATATTTT
TRBJ2-5	TRBV12-3/TRBV12-4	NA	NA	CASSFAGRETQYF	TGTGCCAGCAGTTTTGCGGGTCGGGAGACCCAGTACTTC
TRBJ2-1	TRBV6-2/TRBV6-3	NA	TRBD2	CASSYWRLAGAHNEQFF	TGTGCCAGCAGTTACTGGCGGCTAGCGGGGGCGCACAATGAGCAGTTCTTC
TRBJ1-1	TRBV6-6	NA	NA	CASSYRGGGGTEAFF	TGTGCCAGCAGTTACAGGGGAGGAGGTGGCACTGAAGCTTTCTTT
TRBJ2-3	TRBV30	NA	TRBD1	CAWSPGTGLTDTQYF	TGTGCCTGGAGTCCCGGGACAGGGCTCACAGATACGCAGTATTTT
TRBJ1-4	TRBV5-1	NA	NA	CASSVEGLALEKLFF	TGCGCCAGCAGCGTGGAGGGGTTAGCCTTAGAAAAACTGTTTTTT
TRBJ2-1	TRBV7-9	NA	TRBD2	CASRSSGGPDEQFF	TGTGCCAGCAGGTCTAGCGGGGGCCCGGATGAGCAGTTCTTC
TRBJ1-1	TRBV6-6	once	TRBD1	CASSFGQGAGTEAFF	TGTGCCAGCAGTTTTGGACAGGGGGCCGGGACTGAAGCTTTCTTT
TRBJ2-3	TRBV3-1/TRBV3-2	once	NA	CATRPRGADTQYF	TGTGCCACCCGCCCCCGGGGGGCCGATACGCAGTATTTT
TRBJ2-3	TRBV27	NA	NA	CASSLGGTYTQYF	TGTGCCAGCAGTTTAGGTGGGACATATACGCAGTATTTT
TRBJ1-1	TRBV3-1/TRBV3-2	once	NA	CASSQYGARNTEAFF	TGTGCCAGCAGCCAATATGGGGCGCGGAACACTGAAGCTTTCTTT
TRBJ2-1	TRBV10-3	NA	TRBD2	CAISDWASGPMEQFF	TGTGCCATCAGTGATTGGGCTAGCGGGCCGATGGAGCAGTTCTTC
TRBJ2-7	TRBV5-1	NA	NA	CASSRGGQESYEQYF	TGCGCCAGCAGCAGGGGGGGACAGGAGTCCTACGAGCAGTACTTC
TRBJ2-1	TRBV5-1	NA	NA	CASSSGSYNEQFF	TGCGCCAGCAGCTCCGGGTCATACAATGAGCAGTTCTTC
TRBJ2-1	TRBV7-8	once	TRBD2	CASSLASGTSNVEQFF	TGTGCCAGCAGCTTAGCGTCTGGGACTAGTAATGTGGAGCAGTTCTTC
TRBJ2-7	TRBV3-1/TRBV3-2	NA	TRBD1	CASSQETGGAYEQYF	TGTGCCAGCAGCCAAGAGACAGGGGGAGCCTACGAGCAGTACTTC
TRBJ2-2	TRBV25-1	NA	NA	CASSDWAGGAGELFF	TGTGCCAGCAGTGATTGGGCGGGTGGCGCCGGGGAGCTGTTTTTT